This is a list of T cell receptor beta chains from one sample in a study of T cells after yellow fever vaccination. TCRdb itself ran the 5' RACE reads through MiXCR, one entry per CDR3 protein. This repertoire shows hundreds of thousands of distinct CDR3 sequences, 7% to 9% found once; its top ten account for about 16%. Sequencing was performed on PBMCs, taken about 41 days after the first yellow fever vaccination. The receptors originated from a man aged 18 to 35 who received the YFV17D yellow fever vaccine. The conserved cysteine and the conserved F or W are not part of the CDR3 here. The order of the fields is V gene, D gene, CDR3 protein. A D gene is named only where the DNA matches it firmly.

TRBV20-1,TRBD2,SAPPAGLQETQY
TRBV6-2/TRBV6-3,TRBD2,ASSYSGLAGGRGTDTQY
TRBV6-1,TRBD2,ASRAAGANTGELF
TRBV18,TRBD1,ASSPWDSDYEQY
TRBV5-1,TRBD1,ASSLVETGGEYGYT
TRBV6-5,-,ASSYRGNQPQH
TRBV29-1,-,SVSPRISAYNEQF
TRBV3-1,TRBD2,ASSPTSGRTTAELF
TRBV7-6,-,ASSLTPQDRNTEAF
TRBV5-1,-,ASSYGQRDEKLF
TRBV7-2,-,ASSLLPFRSVNTEAF
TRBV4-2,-,ASSPLYTSTDTQY
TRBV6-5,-,ASSYSGLGQETQY
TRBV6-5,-,ASSYGFLGASYNSPLH
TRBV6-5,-,ASSYSSRSTYEQY
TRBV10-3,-,AISRDTRNTEAF
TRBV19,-,ASSISRANEQF
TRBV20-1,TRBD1,SARVTGTAYQPQH
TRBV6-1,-,ASSLVQGLGPRTEAF
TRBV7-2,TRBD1,ASSLDRGSYEQY
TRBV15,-,ATSRDRGTNYGYT
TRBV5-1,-,ASSFGRTLPDTQY